Listed below are T cell receptor beta chains from one sample, sequenced in a study of beta chain features in type 1 diabetes. The repertoire was sequenced with immunoSEQ multiplex PCR; TCRdb's copy has only in-frame clones and lacks some. The sample has about 240,000 clones, 27% seen once. The sample comprised central memory CD4+ T cells from blood. These receptors were taken from a man younger than 45 in good health. Both conserved end residues are part of each CDR3. A D gene is named only where the DNA matches it firmly. Some rows mark clone size as missing; the rest say once, few, many or name a class of expanded clone.

.	TRBD2	TRBV2	TRBJ2-3	CASSPLGRESTDTQYF	TGTGCCAGCAGCCCCCTTGGGCGGGAGAGCACAGATACGCAGTATTTT
.	TRBD1	TRBV4-1	TRBJ1-1	CASSQDRQGGTEAFF	TGCGCCAGCAGCCAAGATCGACAGGGGGGCACTGAAGCTTTCTTT
few	.	TRBV5-1	TRBJ2-7	CASSSTSEQYF	TGCGCCAGCAGCTCAACGAGCGAGCAGTACTTC
few	.	TRBV30	TRBJ2-5	CAWSQRGETQYF	TGTGCCTGGAGTCAACGGGGAGAGACCCAGTACTTC
.	TRBD1	TRBV19	TRBJ2-7	CASSPRQGTYEQYF	TGTGCCAGTAGTCCACGACAGGGGACCTACGAGCAGTACTTC
few	.	TRBV30	TRBJ2-5	CAWSVGAKETQYF	TGTGCCTGGAGTGTAGGGGCTAAAGAGACCCAGTACTTC
.	.	TRBV5-1	TRBJ2-7	CASTYSGTSANEQYF	TGCGCCAGCACCTATTCCGGGACATCGGCCAACGAGCAGTACTTC
.	.	TRBV30	TRBJ2-7	CAWMPGSATYEQYF	TGTGCCTGGATGCCTGGATCGGCTACCTACGAGCAGTACTTC
.	.	TRBV30	TRBJ2-7	CAWRVRGPDEQYF	TGTGCCTGGAGGGTAAGAGGGCCGGACGAGCAGTACTTC
.	.	TRBV6-5	TRBJ2-7	CASSYGSGAYEQYF	TGTGCCAGCAGTTACGGGTCAGGGGCCTACGAGCAGTACTTC